These 2 T cell receptor beta chains originate from one sample sequenced in a study of identical twins. TCRdb passed the 5' RACE reads through MiXCR, listing each CDR3 protein once. The sample yields hundreds of thousands of distinct CDR3 sequences, less than 25% seen once. This sample was also put to use in a study of T cells expressing NK-cell markers.

The sequencing input was CD4+ T cells sorted from blood. Source of these receptors: a woman younger than 35 in good health.

The chain employs TRBV9 and TRBJ2-5; D may correspond to TRBD1 or TRBD2 (6 bases each). CDR1 is SGDLS and CDR2 is YYNGEE in the germline V gene. V shed 2 bases and J shed 3 bases, with 11 bases lying between them. This CDR3 has 14 residues. Written as DNA, the CDR3 is TGTGCCAGCAGCGTTGGGGGGCAGAAAGAGACCCAGTACTTC. Its translation is CASSVGGQKETQYF.

The chain has TRBV7-9 and TRBJ1-1; 7 positions agree with TRBD1. The germline V gene encodes CDR1 SEHNR and CDR2 FQNEAQ (reference sequence). This CDR3 comprises 15 residues. The V gene end was trimmed by 5 bases and the J gene end by 1 base; junction bases not matched to a gene: 7. The CDR3 DNA sequence: TGTGCCAGCAGCCTGCCCACAGGGGAGAACACTGAAGCTTTCTTT. Its translation is CASSLPTGENTEAFF.